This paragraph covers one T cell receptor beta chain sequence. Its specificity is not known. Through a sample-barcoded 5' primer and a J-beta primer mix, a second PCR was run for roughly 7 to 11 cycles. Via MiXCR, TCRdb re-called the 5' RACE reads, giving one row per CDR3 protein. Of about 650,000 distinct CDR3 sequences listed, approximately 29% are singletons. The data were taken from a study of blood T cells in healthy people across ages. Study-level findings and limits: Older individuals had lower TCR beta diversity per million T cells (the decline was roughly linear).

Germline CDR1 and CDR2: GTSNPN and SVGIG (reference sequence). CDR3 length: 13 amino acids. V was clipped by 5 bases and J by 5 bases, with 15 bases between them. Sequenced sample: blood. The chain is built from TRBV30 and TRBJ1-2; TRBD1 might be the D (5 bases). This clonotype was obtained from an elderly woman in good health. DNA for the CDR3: TGTGCCTGGGGTCCAGAGGGGATATATGGCTACACCTTC. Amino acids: CAWGPEGIYGYTF.